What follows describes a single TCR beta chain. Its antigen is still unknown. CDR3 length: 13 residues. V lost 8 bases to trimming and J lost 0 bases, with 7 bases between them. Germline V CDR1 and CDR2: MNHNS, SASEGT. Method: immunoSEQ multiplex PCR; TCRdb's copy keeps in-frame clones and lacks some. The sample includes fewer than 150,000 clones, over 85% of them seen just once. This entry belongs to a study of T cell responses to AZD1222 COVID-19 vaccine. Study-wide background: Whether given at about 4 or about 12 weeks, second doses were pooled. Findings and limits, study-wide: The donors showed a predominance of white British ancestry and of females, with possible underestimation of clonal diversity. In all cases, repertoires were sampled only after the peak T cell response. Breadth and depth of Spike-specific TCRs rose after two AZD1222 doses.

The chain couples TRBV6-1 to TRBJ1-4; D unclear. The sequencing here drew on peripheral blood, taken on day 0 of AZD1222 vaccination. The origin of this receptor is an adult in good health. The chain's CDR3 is CASRPTTNEKLFF. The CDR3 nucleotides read TGTGCCAGCCGACCTACAACTAATGAAAAACTGTTTTTT.